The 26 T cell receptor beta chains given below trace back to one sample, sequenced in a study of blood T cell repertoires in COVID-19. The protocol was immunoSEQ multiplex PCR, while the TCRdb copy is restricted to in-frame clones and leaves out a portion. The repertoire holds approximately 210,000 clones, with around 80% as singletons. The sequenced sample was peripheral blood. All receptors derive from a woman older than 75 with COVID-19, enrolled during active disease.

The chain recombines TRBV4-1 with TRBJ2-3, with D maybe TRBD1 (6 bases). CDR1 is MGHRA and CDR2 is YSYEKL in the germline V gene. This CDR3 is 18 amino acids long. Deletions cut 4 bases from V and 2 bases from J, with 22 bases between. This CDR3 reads CASSPQYSGAPITDTQYF. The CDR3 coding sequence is TGCGCCAGCAGCCCCCAATATTCAGGGGCCCCTATCACAGATACGCAGTATTTT.

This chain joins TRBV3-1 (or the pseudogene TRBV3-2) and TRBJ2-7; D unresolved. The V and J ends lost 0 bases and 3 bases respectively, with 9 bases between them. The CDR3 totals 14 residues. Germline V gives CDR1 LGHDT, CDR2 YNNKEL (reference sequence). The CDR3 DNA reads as TGTGCCAGCAGCCAAGATATTGGCCACTACGAGCAGTACTTC. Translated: CASSQDIGHYEQYF.

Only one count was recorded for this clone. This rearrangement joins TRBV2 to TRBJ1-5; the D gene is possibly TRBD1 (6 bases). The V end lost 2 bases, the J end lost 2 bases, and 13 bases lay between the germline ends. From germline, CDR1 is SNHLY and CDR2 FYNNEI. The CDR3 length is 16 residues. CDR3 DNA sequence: TGTGCCAGCAGTGAATATCAGGGGAAGGGCAATCAGCCCCAGCATTTT. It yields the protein CASSEYQGKGNQPQHF.

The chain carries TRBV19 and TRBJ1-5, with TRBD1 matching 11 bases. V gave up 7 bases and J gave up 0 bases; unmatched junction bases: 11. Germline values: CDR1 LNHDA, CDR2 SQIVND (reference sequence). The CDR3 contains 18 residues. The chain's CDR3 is CASIDLGGQGGSNQPQHF. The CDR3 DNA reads TGTGCCAGTATCGATCTAGGGGGACAGGGGGGTAGCAATCAGCCCCAGCATTTT.

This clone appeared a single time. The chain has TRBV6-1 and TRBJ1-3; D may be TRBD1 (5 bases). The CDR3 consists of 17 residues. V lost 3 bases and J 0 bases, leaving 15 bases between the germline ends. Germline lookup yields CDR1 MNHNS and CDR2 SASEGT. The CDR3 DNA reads TGTGCCAGCAGTGAGGTGCAGGGCGTCGTCTCTGGAAACACCATATATTTT. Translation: CASSEVQGVVSGNTIYF.

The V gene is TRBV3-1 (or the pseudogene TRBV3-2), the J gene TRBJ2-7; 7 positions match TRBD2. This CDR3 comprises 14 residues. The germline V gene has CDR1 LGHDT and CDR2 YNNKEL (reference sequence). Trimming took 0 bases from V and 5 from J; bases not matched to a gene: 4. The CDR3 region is CASSQESSGNEQYV. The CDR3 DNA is TGTGCCAGCAGCCAAGAGTCTAGCGGAAACGAGCAGTACGTC.

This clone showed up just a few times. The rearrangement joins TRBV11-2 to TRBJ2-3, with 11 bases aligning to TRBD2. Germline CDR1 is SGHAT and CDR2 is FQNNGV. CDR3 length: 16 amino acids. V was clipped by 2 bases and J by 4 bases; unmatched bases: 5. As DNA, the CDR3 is TGTGCCAGCAGCTTATTAGCGGGGGGGCCCGCAGATACGCAGTATTTT. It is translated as CASSLLAGGPADTQYF.

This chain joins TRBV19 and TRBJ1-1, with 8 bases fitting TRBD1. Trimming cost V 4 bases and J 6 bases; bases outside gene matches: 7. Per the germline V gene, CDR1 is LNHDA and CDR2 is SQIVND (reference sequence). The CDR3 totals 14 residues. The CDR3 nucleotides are TGTGCCAGTAGTAGGACAGGGATGTCCCCTGAAGCTTTCTTT. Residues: CASSRTGMSPEAFF.

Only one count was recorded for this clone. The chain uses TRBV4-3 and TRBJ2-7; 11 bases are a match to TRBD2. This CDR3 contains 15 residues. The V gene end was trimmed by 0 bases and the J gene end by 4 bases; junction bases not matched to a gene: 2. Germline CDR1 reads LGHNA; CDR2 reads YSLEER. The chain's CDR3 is CASSQELAGAYEQYF. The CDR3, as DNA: TGCGCCAGCAGCCAAGAACTAGCGGGGGCTTACGAGCAGTACTTC.

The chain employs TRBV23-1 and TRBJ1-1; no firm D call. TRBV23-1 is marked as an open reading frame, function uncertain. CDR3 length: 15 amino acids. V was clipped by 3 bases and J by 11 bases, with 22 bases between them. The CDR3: CASSQMRSIDFRAFF. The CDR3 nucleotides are TGCGCCAGCAGTCAGATGAGGTCTATTGATTTTAGGGCTTTCTTT.

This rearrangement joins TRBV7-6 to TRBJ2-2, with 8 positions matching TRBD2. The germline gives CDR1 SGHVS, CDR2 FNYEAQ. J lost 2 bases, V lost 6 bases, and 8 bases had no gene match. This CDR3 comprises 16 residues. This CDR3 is CASSSFSGANTGELFF. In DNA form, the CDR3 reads TGTGCCAGCAGTTCCTTTAGCGGGGCCAACACCGGGGAGCTGTTTTTT.

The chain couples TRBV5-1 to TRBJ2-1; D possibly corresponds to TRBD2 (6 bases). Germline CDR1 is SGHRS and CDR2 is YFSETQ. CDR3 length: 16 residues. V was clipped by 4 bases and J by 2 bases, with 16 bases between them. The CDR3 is CASSPARGTTYNEQFF. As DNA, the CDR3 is TGCGCCAGCAGCCCCGCGCGGGGTACGACCTACAATGAGCAGTTCTTC.

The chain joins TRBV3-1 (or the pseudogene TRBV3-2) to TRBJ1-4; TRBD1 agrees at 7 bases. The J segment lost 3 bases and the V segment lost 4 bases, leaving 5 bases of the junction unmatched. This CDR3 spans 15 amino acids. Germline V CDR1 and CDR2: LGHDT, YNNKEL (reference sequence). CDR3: CASSRQGDPNEKLFF. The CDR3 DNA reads TGTGCCAGCAGCCGGCAGGGGGATCCTAATGAAAAACTGTTTTTT.

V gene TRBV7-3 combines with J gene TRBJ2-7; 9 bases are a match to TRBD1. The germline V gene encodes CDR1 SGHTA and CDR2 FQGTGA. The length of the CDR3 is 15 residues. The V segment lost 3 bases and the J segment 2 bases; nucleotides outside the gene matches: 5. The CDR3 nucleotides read TGTGCCAGCAGCTTCTCCGGGACAGGGCCCTACGAGCAGTACTTC. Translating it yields CASSFSGTGPYEQYF.

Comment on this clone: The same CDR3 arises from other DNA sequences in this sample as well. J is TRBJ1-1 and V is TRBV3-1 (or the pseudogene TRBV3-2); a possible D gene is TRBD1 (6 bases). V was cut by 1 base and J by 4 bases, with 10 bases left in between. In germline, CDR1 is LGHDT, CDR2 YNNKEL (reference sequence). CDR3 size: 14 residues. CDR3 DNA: TGTGCCAGCAGCCAAGCAGGGGAGGGCACTGAAGCTTTCTTT. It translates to CASSQAGEGTEAFF.

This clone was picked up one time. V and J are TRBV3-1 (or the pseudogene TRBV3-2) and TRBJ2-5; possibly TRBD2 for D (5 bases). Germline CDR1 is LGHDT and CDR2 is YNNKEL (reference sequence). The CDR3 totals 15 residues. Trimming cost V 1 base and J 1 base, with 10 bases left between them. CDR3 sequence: CASSQGVAGQETQYF. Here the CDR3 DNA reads TGTGCCAGCAGCCAAGGGGTGGCGGGCCAAGAGACCCAGTACTTC.

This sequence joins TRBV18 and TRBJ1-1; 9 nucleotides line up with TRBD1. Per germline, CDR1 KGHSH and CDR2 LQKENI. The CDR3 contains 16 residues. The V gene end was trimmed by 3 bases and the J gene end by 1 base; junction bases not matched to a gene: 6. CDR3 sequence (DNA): TGTGCCAGCTCACCCTCGGGACAGGGAGGGAACACTGAAGCTTTCTTT. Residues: CASSPSGQGGNTEAFF.

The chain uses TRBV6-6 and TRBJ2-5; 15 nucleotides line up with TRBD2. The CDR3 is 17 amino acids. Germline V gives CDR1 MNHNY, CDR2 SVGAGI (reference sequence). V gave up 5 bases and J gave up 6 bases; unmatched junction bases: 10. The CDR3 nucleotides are TGTGCCAGCAGTCTCTACGGACTAGCGGGGGGGCCGCAGACCCAGTACTTC. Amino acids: CASSLYGLAGGPQTQYF.

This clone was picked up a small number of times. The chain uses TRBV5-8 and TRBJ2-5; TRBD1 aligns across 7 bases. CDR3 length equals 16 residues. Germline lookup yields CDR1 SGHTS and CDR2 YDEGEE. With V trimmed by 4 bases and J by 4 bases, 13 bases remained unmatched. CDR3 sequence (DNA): TGTGCCAGCAGCAAGCTCTTACAGGGGATGGGAGAGACCCAGTACTTC. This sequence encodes CASSKLLQGMGETQYF. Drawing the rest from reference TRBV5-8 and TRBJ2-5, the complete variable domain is EAGVTQSPTHLIKTRGQQATLRCSPISGHTSVYWYQQALGLGLQFLLWYDEGEERNRGNFPPRFSGRQFPNYSSELNVNALELEDSALYLCASSKLLQGMGETQYFGPGTRLLVL.

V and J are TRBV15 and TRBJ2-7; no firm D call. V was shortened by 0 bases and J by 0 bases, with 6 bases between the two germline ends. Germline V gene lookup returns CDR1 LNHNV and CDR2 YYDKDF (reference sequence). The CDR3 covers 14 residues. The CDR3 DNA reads TGTGCCACCAGCAGAGATTATGTCTCCTACGAGCAGTACTTC. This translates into CATSRDYVSYEQYF.

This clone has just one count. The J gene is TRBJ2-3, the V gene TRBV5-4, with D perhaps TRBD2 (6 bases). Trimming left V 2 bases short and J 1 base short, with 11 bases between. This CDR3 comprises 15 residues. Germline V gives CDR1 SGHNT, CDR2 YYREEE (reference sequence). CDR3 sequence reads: CASSFPGVGTDTQYF. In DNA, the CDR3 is TGTGCCAGCAGCTTTCCGGGGGTTGGCACAGATACGCAGTATTTT.

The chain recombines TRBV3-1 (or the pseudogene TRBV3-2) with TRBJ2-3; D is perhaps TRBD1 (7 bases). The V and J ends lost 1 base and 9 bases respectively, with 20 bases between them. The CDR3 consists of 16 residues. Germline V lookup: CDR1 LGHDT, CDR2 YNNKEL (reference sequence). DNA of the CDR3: TGTGCCAGCAGCCAAGGGGGACGGGGAGGCAGGGGGACGCAGTATTTT. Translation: CASSQGGRGGRGTQYF.

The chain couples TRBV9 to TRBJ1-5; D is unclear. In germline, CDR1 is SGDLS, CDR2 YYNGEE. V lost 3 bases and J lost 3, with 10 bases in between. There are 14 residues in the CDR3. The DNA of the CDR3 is TGTGCCAGCAGCGGCGCCCGTACCAATCAGCCCCAGCATTTT. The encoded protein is CASSGARTNQPQHF. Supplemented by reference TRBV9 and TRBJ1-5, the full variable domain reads DSGVTQTPKHLITATGQRVTLRCSPRSGDLSVYWYQQSLDQGLQFLIQYYNGEERAKGNILERFSAQQFPDLHSELNLSSLELGDSALYFCASSGARTNQPQHFGDGTRLSIL.

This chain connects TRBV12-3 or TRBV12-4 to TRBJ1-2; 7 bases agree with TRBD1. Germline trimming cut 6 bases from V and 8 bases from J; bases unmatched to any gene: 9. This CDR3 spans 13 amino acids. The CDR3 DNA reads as TGTGCCAGCAGCTTCGACAGGGATAGAGGCTACACCTTC. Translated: CASSFDRDRGYTF.

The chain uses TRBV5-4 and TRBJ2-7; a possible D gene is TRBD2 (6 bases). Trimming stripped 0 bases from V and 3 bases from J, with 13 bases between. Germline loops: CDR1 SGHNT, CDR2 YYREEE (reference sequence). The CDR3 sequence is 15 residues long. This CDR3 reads CASSLGKAGNYEQYF. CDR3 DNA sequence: TGTGCCAGCAGCTTGGGGAAAGCGGGCAACTACGAGCAGTACTTC.

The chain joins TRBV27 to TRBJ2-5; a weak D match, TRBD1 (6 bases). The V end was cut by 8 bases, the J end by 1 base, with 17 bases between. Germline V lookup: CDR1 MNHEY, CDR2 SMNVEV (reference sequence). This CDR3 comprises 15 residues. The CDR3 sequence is CASWRAGTIQETQYF. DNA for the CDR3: TGTGCCAGCTGGAGAGCCGGGACAATCCAAGAGACCCAGTACTTC.